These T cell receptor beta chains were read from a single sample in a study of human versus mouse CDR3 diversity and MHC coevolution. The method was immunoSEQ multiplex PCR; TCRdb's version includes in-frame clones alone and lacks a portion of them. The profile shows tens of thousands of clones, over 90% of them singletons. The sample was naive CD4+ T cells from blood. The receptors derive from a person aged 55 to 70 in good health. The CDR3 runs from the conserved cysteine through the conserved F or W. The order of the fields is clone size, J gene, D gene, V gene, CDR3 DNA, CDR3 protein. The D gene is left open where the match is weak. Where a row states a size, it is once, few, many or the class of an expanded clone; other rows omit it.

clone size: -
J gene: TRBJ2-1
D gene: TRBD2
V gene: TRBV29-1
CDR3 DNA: TGCAGCGTGGCCATAGCGGGAGCCTACAATGAGCAGTTCTTC
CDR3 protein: CSVAIAGAYNEQFF

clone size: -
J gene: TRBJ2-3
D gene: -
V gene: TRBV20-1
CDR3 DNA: TGCAGTGCCATTACAGATACGCAGTATTTT
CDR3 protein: CSAITDTQYF

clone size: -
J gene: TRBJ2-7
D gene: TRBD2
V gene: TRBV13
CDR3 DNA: TGTGCCAGCAGCTTAGGTTCTAGCGGGAGGGGCCAGCGTACAGAATCTAACTACGAGCAGTACTTC
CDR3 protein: CASSLGSSGRGQRTESNYEQYF

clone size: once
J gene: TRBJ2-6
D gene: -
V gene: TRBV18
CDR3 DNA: TGTGCCAGCTCACCAAGGGGGTACACTGGGGCCAACGTCCTGACTTTC
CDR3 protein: CASSPRGYTGANVLTF

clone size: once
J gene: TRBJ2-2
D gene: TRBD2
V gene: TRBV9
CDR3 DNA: TGTGCCAGCAGCGCTACCCGTAGCGGGAGAGGCACCGGGGAGCTGTTTTTT
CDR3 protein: CASSATRSGRGTGELFF

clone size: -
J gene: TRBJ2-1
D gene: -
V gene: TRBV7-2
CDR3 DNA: TGTGCCAGCAGGGTTAGCAGTAGCAATGAGCAGTTCTTC
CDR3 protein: CASRVSSSNEQFF

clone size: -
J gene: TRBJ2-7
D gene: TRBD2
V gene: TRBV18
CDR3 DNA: TGTGCCAGCTCACCCGGCCGACTAGCGGGACAAGACGAGCAGTACTTC
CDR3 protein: CASSPGRLAGQDEQYF

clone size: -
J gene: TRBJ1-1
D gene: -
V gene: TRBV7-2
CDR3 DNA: TGTGCCAGCAGCCCTGCTGGGGCCTCCGGGAGGGGTGTGAACACTGAAGCTTTCTTT
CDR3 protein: CASSPAGASGRGVNTEAFF

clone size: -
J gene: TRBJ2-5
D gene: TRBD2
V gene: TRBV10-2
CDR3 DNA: TGCGCCAGCAGTCCGACTAGCGGGAGTGGCTCAGAGACCCAGTACTTC
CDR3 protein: CASSPTSGSGSETQYF

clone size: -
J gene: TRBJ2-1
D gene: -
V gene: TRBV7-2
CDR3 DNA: TGTGCCAGCAGCTTATTCAGCCCCCGCAGGGACAATGAGCAGTTCTTC
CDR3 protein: CASSLFSPRRDNEQFF

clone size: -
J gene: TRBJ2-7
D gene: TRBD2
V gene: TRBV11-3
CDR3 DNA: TGTGCCAGCAGCATACACCGGGGGGGGGCACAGGCCTACTACGAGCAGTACTTC
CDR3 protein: CASSIHRGGAQAYYEQYF

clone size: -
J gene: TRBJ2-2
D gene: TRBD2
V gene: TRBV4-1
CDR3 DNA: TGCGCCAGCAGCCAAGCGATAGGTCTGGACGGGAGGTCCGCCGGGGAGCTGTTTTTT
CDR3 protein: CASSQAIGLDGRSAGELFF

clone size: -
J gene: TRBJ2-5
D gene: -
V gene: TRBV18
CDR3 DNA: TGTGCCAGCTCCCAGGGGTTCCAAGAGACCCAGTACTTC
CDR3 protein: CASSQGFQETQYF

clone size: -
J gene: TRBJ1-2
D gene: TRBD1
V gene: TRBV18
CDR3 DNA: TGTGCCAGCTCACCAGCCAGGGGGGTAGACTATGGCTACACCTTC
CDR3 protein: CASSPARGVDYGYTF

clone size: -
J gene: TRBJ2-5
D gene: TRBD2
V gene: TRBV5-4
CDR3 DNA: TGTGCCAGCAGCCGCGGAGGGGCCGGGAGGGAGACCCAGTACTTC
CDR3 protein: CASSRGGAGRETQYF

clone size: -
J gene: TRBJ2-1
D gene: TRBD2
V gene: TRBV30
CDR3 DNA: TGTGCCAGAGACGGGACTAGCGGTTACAATGAGCAGTTCTTC
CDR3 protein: CARDGTSGYNEQFF

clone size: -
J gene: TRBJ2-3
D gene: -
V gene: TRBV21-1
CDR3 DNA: TGTGCCAGCAGCAAGGTCGGGAGTGTCACAGATACGCAGTATTTT
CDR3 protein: CASSKVGSVTDTQYF

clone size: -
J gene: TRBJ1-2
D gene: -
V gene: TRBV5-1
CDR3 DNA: TGCGCCAGCAGCTTCTATGGGAGAAACTATGGCTACACCTTC
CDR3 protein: CASSFYGRNYGYTF

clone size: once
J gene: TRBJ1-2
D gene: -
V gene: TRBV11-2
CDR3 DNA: TGTGCCAGCAGTAAGGACAGAAACTATGGCTACACCTTC
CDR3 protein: CASSKDRNYGYTF

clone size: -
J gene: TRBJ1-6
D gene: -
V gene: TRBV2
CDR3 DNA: TGTGCCAGCAGTGAAGGGGCAGGTCGAAATTCACCCCTCCACTTT
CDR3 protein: CASSEGAGRNSPLHF

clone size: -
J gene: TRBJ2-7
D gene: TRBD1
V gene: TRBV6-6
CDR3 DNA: TGTGCCAGCAGTTCGGGACAGGTCTCCTACGAGCAGTACTTC
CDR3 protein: CASSSGQVSYEQYF

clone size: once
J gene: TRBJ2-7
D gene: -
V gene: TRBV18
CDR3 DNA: TGTGCCAGCTCACCGTTCCCCCCGGGAGTCCCCTACGAGCAGTACTTC
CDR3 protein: CASSPFPPGVPYEQYF

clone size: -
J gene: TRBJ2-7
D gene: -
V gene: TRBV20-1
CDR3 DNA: TGCAGTGCTAGCGAGATCTACGAGCAGTACTTC
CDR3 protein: CSASEIYEQYF

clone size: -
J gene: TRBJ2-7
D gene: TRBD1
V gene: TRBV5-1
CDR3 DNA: TGCGCCAGCAGCTTGGCAGGGGGCCTCAACTCCTACGAGCAGTACTTC
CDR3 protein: CASSLAGGLNSYEQYF

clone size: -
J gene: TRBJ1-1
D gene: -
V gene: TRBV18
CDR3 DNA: TGTGCCAGCTCACAACCCACGGCCCCCACGGGGGCTTTCTTT
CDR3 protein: CASSQPTAPTGAFF

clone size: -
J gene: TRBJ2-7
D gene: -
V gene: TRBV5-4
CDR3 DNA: TGTGCCAGCAGCTTGTTGGGCAGGGTAGGCGACGAGCAGTACTTC
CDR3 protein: CASSLLGRVGDEQYF

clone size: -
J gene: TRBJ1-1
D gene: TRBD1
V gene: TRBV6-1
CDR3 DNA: TGTGCCAGCAGTGACCTGGGACAGACGAACACTGAAGCTTTCTTT
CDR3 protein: CASSDLGQTNTEAFF

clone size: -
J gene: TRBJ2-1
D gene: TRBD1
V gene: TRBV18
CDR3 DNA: TGTGCCAGCTCACCGGGGACAGAGTCCTACAATGAGCAGTTCTTC
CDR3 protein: CASSPGTESYNEQFF

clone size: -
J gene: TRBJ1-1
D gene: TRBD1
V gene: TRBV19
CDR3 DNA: TGTGCCAGTAGTATAGAGGACAGGGAGGGGAGTCGAGCTTTCTTT
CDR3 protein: CASSIEDREGSRAFF

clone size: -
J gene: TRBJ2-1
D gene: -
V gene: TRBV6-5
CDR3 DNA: TGTGCCAGCAGTTCGGACAGTTACAATGAGCAGTTCTTC
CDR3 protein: CASSSDSYNEQFF

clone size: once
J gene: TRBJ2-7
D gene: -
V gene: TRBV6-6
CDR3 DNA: TGTGCCAGCAGCCCCTCCTCCTACGAGCAGTACTTC
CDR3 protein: CASSPSSYEQYF

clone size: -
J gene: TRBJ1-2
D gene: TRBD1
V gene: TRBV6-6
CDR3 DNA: TGTGCCAGCAGCCAGGGGACAGGGGTGGGCTACACCTTC
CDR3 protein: CASSQGTGVGYTF

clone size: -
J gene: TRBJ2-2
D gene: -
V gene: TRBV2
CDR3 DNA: TGTGCCAGCAGGACCCAGGGAGGAAACACCGGGGAGCTGTTTTTT
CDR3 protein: CASRTQGGNTGELFF